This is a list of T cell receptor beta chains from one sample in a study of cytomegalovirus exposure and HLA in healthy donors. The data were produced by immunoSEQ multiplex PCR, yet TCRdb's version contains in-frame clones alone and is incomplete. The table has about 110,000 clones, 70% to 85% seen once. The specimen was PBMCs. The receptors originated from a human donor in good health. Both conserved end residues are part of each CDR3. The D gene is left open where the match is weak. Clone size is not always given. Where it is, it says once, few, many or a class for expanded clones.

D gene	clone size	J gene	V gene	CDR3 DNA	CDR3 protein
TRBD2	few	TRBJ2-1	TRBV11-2	TGTGCCAGCAGACATCCGGGACTAGTTCATGGAAATGAGCAGTTCTTC	CASRHPGLVHGNEQFF
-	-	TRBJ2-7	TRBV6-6	TGTGCCAGCAGTTACCACGAGGGCTCGGGGTACGAGCAGTACTTC	CASSYHEGSGYEQYF
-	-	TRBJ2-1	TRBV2	TGTGCCAGCAGAGGGGTCATAGGACGCTACAATGAGCAGTTCTTC	CASRGVIGRYNEQFF
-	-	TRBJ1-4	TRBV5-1	TGCGCCAGCAGGCCGACAGATGATAAGGAAAAACTGTTTTTT	CASRPTDDKEKLFF
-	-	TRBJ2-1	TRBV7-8	TGTGCCAGCAGCAAGACAGGCCAGGGGCAGTTCTTC	CASSKTGQGQFF
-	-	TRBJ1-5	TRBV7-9	TGTGCCAGCAGCTTGGGGGGAGATAGCAATCAGCCCCAGCATTTT	CASSLGGDSNQPQHF
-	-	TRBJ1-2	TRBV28	TGTGCCAGCGAAAGCAACTATGGCTACACCTTC	CASESNYGYTF
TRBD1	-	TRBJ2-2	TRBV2	TGTGCCAGCAGGGGACAGGAGTTCGCCGGGGAGCTGTTTTTT	CASRGQEFAGELFF
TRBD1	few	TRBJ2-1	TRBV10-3	TGTGCCATCAGCACAGGACCGACAGGGACCGTCAATGAGCAGTTCTTC	CAISTGPTGTVNEQFF
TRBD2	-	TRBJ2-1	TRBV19	TGTGCCAGTAGCCTTGGGTTGTCTAGCGGGAAGCATGGGCAGTTCTTC	CASSLGLSSGKHGQFF
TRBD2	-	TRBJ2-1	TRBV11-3	TGTGCCAGCAAGGGAGCGGGAGGGCCGCTCAATGAGCAGTTCTTC	CASKGAGGPLNEQFF
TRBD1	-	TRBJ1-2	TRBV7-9	TGTGCCAGCAGCTTGTTCGGGACAGGCCCTACTACCCAAGGCTACACCTTC	CASSLFGTGPTTQGYTF
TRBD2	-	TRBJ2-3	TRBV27	TGTGCCAGCAGAGAACTAGCGGGAGGGCTAGATACGCAGTATTTT	CASRELAGGLDTQYF
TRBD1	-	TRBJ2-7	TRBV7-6	TGTGCCAGCAGCACCGGGACAGGGATCAACGAGCAGTACTTC	CASSTGTGINEQYF
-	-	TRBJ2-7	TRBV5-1	TGCGCCAGCAGCGGGCTTGGTGGGAGCTCCTACGAGCAGTACTTC	CASSGLGGSSYEQYF
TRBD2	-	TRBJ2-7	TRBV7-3	TGTGCCAGCAGCTTAGCGTCTAGCGGCTCCTACGAGCAGTACTTC	CASSLASSGSYEQYF
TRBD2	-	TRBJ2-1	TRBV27	TGTGCCAGCACCTCCGTGGGGACTAGCGGGAGGGGGAATGAGCAGTTCTTC	CASTSVGTSGRGNEQFF
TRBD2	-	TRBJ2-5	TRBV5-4	TGTGCCAGCAGCTCAGGACTAGCGGGAGAGACCCAGTACTTC	CASSSGLAGETQYF
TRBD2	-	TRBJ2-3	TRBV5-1	TGCGCCAGCGGGACTAGCGGGAGAACAGATACGCAGTATTTT	CASGTSGRTDTQYF
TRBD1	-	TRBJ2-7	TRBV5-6	TGTGCCAGCAGCTTACCCGGGACAGGGGATTTGGTCGACGAGCAGTACTTC	CASSLPGTGDLVDEQYF
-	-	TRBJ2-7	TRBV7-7	TGTGCCAGCAGCTTAGGACAGGCCTCCTACGAGCAGTACTTC	CASSLGQASYEQYF
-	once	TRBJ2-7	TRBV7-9	TGTGCCAGCAGCTCGCCCAGGGGAATGTACGAGCAGTACTTC	CASSSPRGMYEQYF
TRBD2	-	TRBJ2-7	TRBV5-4	TGTGCCAGCAGTGGGACTAGCGGCTCCTACGAGCAGTACTTC	CASSGTSGSYEQYF
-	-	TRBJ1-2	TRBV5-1	TGCGCCAGCAGCTATCAGGGTGACTATGGCTACACCTTC	CASSYQGDYGYTF
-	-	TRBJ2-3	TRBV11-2	TGTGCCAGCAGCTTGGGACATCCGGCAGATACGCAGTATTTT	CASSLGHPADTQYF
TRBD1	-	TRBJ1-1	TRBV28	TGTGCCAGCAGCCTTACGACAGGGACGGGAACTGAAGCTTTCTTT	CASSLTTGTGTEAFF
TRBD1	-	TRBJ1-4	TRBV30	TGTGCCTGGAGTACACAGGGGGCCTCTGAAAAACTGTTTTTT	CAWSTQGASEKLFF
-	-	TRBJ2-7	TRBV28	TGTGCCAGCAGTATCCGGGGAGAGCAGTACTTC	CASSIRGEQYF
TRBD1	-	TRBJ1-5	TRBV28	TGTGCCAGCAGCCCTCGGGGGACAGGGGCCCGGCCCCAGCATTTT	CASSPRGTGARPQHF
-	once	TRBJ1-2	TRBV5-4	TGTGCCAGCAGCCTGCCCCGGGGGGGCGGCTACACCTTC	CASSLPRGGGYTF
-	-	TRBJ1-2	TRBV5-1	TGCGCCAGCAGCAGCGGGGAAAACTATGGCTACACCTTC	CASSSGENYGYTF
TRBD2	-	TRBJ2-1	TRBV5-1	TGCGCCAGTTCGCAGCGGGAGCGAACATCCTACAATGAGCAGTTCTTC	CASSQRERTSYNEQFF
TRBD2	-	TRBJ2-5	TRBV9	TGTGCCAGCAGCCCTAGACTAGCGGGACAAGAGACCCAGTACTTC	CASSPRLAGQETQYF
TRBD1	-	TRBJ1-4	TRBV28	TGTGCCAGCAGTTCCGGGACAGGGCCTGAAAAACTGTTTTTT	CASSSGTGPEKLFF
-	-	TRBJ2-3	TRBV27	TGTGCCAGCAGTTCCCAACAGGTAACTGGCACAGATACGCAGTATTTT	CASSSQQVTGTDTQYF
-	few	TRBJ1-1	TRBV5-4	TGTGCCAGCAGCTCCGTGGGGGGTCTGAGGAACACTGAAGCTTTCTTT	CASSSVGGLRNTEAFF
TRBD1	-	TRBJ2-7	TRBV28	TGTGCCAGCAGTTTTGGGACAGGGGTTGCCTACGAGCAGTACTTC	CASSFGTGVAYEQYF
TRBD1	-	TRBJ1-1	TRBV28	TGTGCCAGCAGTTCCCCACTTAGGACAGGAGAAGCTTTCTTT	CASSSPLRTGEAFF
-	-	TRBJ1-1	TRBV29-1	TGCAGCGTTGAAGTGCCAGGCTCCGAAGCTTTCTTT	CSVEVPGSEAFF
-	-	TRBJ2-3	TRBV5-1	TGCGCCAGCAGCTTACTCGGCCACCGGGGCACAGATACGCAGTATTTT	CASSLLGHRGTDTQYF
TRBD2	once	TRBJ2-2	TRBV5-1	TGCGCCAGCAGCTCCGAACCGACTAGCGGCCTCACCGGGGAGCTGTTTTTT	CASSSEPTSGLTGELFF
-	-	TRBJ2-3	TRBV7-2	TGTGCCAGCAGCTCAGATGGTCCCACAGATACGCAGTATTTT	CASSSDGPTDTQYF
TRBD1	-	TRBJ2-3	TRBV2	TGTGCCAGCAGTGCTAGGACAGGCTCTTACACAGATACGCAGTATTTT	CASSARTGSYTDTQYF
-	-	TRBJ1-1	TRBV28	TGTGCCACGCGGACTTTTCCGAACACTGAAGCTTTCTTT	CATRTFPNTEAFF
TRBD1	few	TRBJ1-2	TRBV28	TGTGCCAGCAGTGTGACAGGGAAGGATGGCTACACCTTC	CASSVTGKDGYTF
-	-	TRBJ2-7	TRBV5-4	TGTGCCAGCAGCCGCGGAGGGACCTACGAGCAGTACTTC	CASSRGGTYEQYF
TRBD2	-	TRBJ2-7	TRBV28	TGTGCCAGCAGAAGCGGGGGGTCCCTGGGAGGCTCCTACGAGCAGTACTTC	CASRSGGSLGGSYEQYF
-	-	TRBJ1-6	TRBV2	TGTGCCAGCAGTGTACAGACAACCTATAATTCACCCCTCCACTTT	CASSVQTTYNSPLHF
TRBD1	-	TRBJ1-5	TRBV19	TGTGCCAGTCGGTCCTCCGGGACAGGGAACCAGCCCCAGCATTTT	CASRSSGTGNQPQHF
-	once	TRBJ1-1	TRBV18	TGTGCCAGCTCACCACCGTCCGGGGTAAACACTGAAGCTTTCTTT	CASSPPSGVNTEAFF
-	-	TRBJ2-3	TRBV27	TGTGCCAGCAGTACCCAGAGGGGGGATACGCAGTATTTT	CASSTQRGDTQYF
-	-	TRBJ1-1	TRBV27	TGTGCCAGCAGACGACAGGTCTCGAACACTGAAGCTTTCTTT	CASRRQVSNTEAFF
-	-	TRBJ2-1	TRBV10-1	TGCGCCAGCACCTCTGGGGGGGAGCAGTTCTTC	CASTSGGEQFF
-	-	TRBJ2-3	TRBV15	TGTGCCACCAGGGGGGGTGGGGCCATCACAGATACGCAGTATTTT	CATRGGGAITDTQYF
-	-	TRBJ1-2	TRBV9	TGTGCCAGCAGCGTAGACAGGGAAGATGGCTACACCTTC	CASSVDREDGYTF
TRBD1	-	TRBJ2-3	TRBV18	TGTGCCAGCTCACCATACCGGACAGGGGCCTCCACAGATACGCAGTATTTT	CASSPYRTGASTDTQYF
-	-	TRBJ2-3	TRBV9	TGTGCCAGCAGCTTGGATTGGAGTCCAGGGACTTCTAGCACAGATACGCAGTATTTT	CASSLDWSPGTSSTDTQYF